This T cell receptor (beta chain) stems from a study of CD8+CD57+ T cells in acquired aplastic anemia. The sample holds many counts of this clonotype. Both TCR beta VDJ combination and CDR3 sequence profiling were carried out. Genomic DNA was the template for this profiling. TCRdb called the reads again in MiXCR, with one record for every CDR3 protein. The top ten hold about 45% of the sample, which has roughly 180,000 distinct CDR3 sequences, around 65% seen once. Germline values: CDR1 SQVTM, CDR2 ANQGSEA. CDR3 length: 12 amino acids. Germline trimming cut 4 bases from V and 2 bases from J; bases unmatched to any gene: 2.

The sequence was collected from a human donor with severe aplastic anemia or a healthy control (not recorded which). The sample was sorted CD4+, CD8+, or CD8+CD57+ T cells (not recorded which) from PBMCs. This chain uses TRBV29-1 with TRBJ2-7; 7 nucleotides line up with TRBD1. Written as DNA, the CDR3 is TGCAGCGTTGGGGACAGCCCCTACGAGCAGTACTTC. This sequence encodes CSVGDSPYEQYF.